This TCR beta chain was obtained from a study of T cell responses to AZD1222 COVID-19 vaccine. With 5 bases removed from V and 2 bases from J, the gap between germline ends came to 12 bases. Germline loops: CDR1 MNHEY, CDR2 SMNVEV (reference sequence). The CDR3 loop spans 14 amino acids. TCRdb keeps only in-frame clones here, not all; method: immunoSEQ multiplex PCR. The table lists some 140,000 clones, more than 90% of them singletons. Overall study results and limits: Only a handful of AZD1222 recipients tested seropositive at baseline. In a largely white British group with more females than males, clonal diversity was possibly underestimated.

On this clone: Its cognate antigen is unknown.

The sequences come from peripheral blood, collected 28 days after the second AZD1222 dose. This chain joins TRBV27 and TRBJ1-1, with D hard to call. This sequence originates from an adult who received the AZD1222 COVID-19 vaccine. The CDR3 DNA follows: TGTGCCAGCAGTGTCCGCCCTATTAACACTGAAGCTTTCTTT. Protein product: CASSVRPINTEAFF.